The 19 T cell receptor beta chains reported below all come from one sample, sequenced in a study of T cells expressing NK-cell markers. TCRdb reanalyzed the 5' RACE reads and collapses them to one entry per CDR3 protein, without DNA. This specimen shows approximately 440,000 distinct CDR3 sequences; the ten leading clones hold over 1.3%. The sequenced material came from blood T cells: a sorted CD56 or NKG2C T cell subset, CD4+ or CD8+ T cells, or bulk PBMC T cells (not recorded which). The receptor source for this set is a woman aged 50 to 65 in good health.

The chain links TRBV29-1 to TRBJ2-1; TCRdb's D call of TRBD2 is untestable without DNA. The CDR3 extends over 13 amino acids. The germline V gene encodes CDR1 SQVTM and CDR2 ANQGSEA. The CDR3 here is CSVGLATFHEQFF.

V is TRBV6-5 and J is TRBJ2-3; TCRdb proposes TRBD1, but this gene call is untestable without DNA. Germline V CDR1 and CDR2: MNHEY, SVGAGI. The CDR3 length is 14 residues. The CDR3 reads CASSYAGSIDTQYF.

The V and J genes are TRBV5-6 and TRBJ2-2; TCRdb lists TRBD1, though no DNA is available to test this call. The V gene's germline CDR1 is SGHDT and CDR2 YYEEEE. This CDR3 is built from 17 residues. The CDR3 sequence: CASNTLVGTLNTGELFF.

The chain links TRBV11-2 to TRBJ2-7; TCRdb indicates TRBD2, and absent DNA this call remains unverified. Germline V gene sequence: CDR1 SGHAT, CDR2 FQNNGV. The CDR3 is made up of 16 amino acids. CDR3 residues: CASSSPRRGGSYEQYF.

The CDR3 sequence: CASSVDEGSYNEQFF. V gene TRBV9 combines with J gene TRBJ2-1. There are 15 residues in the CDR3. Germline lookup yields CDR1 SGDLS and CDR2 YYNGEE.

This chain links TRBV25-1 with TRBJ2-5; the D gene TCRdb calls, TRBD1, cannot be checked with no DNA. Germline lookup yields CDR1 MGHDK and CDR2 SYGVNS. The CDR3 loop spans 15 amino acids. The CDR3 spells CASSDNQGRGETQYF.

The rearrangement uses TRBV20-1 and TRBJ2-5; the D call of TRBD1 rests on TCRdb alone, since no DNA is present to check it. Germline CDR1 DFQATT, CDR2 SNEGSKA (reference sequence). The length of the CDR3 is 12 residues. Here the CDR3 reads CSALTGSETQYF.

V and J are TRBV3-1 and TRBJ1-5; TCRdb reports TRBD1, a call that lacks DNA to check it against. The CDR3 extends over 14 amino acids. CDR1 and CDR2 (germline): LGHDT, YNNKEL (reference sequence). The CDR3 sequence is CASSQEGGAQPQHF.

V gene TRBV10-1 combines with J gene TRBJ2-3; the D gene TCRdb calls, TRBD2, cannot be checked with no DNA. Looked up from germline, CDR1 is WNHNN and CDR2 is SYGVQD (reference sequence). The CDR3 is made up of 13 amino acids. CDR3 loop: CATGLAGAGTQYF.

The chain combines TRBV25-1 with TRBJ2-5; TCRdb designates TRBD2, a call that cannot be tested without DNA. CDR1 is MGHDK and CDR2 is SYGVNS in the germline V gene. The CDR3 extends over 18 amino acids. CDR3 amino acids: CASSTLAPSGRFQETQYF.

The chain carries TRBV25-1 and TRBJ1-3. The germline gives CDR1 MGHDK, CDR2 SYGVNS. This CDR3 contains 14 residues. CDR3 loop: CASSDVGRGNTIYF.

V usage is TRBV12-3 or TRBV12-4 and J usage is TRBJ2-6; the TCRdb D gene call, TRBD1, has no DNA to confirm it. This CDR3 comprises 18 residues. CDR3: CASSLRGQGLPGANVLTF.

This sequence joins TRBV20-1 and TRBJ2-3; the D call from TCRdb, TRBD1, cannot be confirmed without DNA. The CDR3 sequence is 14 residues long. The germline gives CDR1 DFQATT, CDR2 SNEGSKA (reference sequence). CDR3 residues: CSAQREGTTDTQYF.

This chain links TRBV24-1 with TRBJ2-3; TCRdb's D call, TRBD2, is unchecked because there is no DNA. CDR3 length: 14 residues. The germline V gene has CDR1 KGHDR and CDR2 SFDVKD. This chain's CDR3 is CAIRGGGRTDTQYF.

This sequence joins TRBV2 and TRBJ1-2; there is no DNA to check the TCRdb D call of TRBD1. Germline CDR1 SNHLY, CDR2 FYNNEI. The CDR3 runs to 14 residues. CDR3 sequence reads: CASSEARAVYGYTF.

This sequence joins TRBV3-1 and TRBJ2-7; TCRdb gives TRBD1 as the D gene, but with no DNA this cannot be confirmed. Germline CDR1 reads LGHDT; CDR2 reads YNNKEL (reference sequence). This CDR3 region has 13 residues. The CDR3 region is CASRHAGAHEQYF.

The chain joins TRBV12-3 or TRBV12-4 to TRBJ2-1; TCRdb calls TRBD2, which cannot be checked without DNA. The CDR3 is 14 residues long. CDR3 sequence reads: CASKGRAIENEQFF.

V and J are TRBV10-3 and TRBJ1-1. This CDR3 is built from 15 residues. Germline CDR1 reads ENHRY; CDR2 reads SYGVKD. The CDR3 region is CAISESGGAGTEAFF.

V gene TRBV9 combines with J gene TRBJ2-5; TCRdb indicates TRBD1, and absent DNA this call remains unverified. From germline, CDR1 is SGDLS and CDR2 YYNGEE. This CDR3 is 15 amino acids long. CDR3 loop: CASSLRPGGGETQYF.